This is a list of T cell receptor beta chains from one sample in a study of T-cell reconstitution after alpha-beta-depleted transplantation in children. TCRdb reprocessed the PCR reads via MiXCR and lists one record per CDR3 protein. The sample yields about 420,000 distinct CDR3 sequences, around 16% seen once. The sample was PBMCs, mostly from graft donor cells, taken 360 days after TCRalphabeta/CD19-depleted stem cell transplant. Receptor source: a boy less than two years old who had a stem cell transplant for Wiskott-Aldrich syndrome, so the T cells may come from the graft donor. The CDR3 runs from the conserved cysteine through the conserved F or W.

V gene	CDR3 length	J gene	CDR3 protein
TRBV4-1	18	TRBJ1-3	CASSQDIVGPHSGNTIYF
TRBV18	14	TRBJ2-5	CASSPLGSVETQYF
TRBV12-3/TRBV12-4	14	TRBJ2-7	CASSRTGTTYEQYF
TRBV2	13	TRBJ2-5	CASSVGTAKTQYF
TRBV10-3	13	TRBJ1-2	CAIRGDRPYGYTF
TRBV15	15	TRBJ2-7	CATSREAGSSYEQYF
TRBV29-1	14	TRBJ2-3	CSVDGLTGTDTQYF
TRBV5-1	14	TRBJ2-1	CASSLTGEGFEQFF
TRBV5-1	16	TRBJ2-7	CASSLGLREPPYEQYF
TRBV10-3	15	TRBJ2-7	CAISERLTLTYEQYF
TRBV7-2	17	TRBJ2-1	CASSLRGALLGYNEQFF
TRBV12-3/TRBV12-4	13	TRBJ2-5	CASSRPRGETQYF
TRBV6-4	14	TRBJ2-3	CASSRASGTDTQYF
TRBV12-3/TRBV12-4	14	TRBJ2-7	CASSPRGLTYEQYF
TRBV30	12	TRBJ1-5	CAWRTGEGPQHF
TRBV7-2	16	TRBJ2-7	CASSARPGLEYYEQYF
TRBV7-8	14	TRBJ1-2	CASSWNVILNGYTF
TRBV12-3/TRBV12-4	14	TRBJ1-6	CASSPGASNSPLHF
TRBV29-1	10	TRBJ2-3	CSVELDTQYF
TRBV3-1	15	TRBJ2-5	CASSLRKALAETQYF
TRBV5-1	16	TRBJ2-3	CASSLAGFADTDTQYF
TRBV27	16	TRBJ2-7	CASSLKVSDRGYEQYF
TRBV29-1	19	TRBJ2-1	CSVPGGGTSGTIRYNEQSF
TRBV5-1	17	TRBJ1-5	CASSLSPVEIGNQPQHF
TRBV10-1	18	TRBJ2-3	CASSESIRGGGITDTQYF
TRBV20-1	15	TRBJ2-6	CSARDRGSGANVLTF
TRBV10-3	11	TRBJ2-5	CAISAGETQYF
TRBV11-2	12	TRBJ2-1	CASSLEGGRRAF
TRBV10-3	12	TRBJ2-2	CAISNRPGELFF